A selection of T cell receptor beta chains follows, all from one sample in a study of blood T cell repertoires in COVID-19. Repertoires were generated with immunoSEQ multiplex PCR, while TCRdb's copy carries only in-frame clones and drops some. The repertoire holds around 180,000 clones, about 87% seen once, with around 25% in the top ten. Sequenced: peripheral blood. All receptors come from a man between 60 and 75 years old with acute or convalescent COVID-19. CDR3s include the opening cysteine and the closing phenylalanine or tryptophan. A D gene is named only where the DNA matches it firmly. Size is omitted from some rows. Given values are once, few, many or a class for expanded clones.

abundance: once
j_gene: TRBJ1-1
d_gene: TRBD1
v_gene: TRBV19
CDR3nt: TGTGCCAGTAGCACCGGGACAGGGGGAACTGAAGCTTTCTTT
CDR3aa: CASSTGTGGTEAFF

abundance: once
j_gene: TRBJ1-4
d_gene: NA
v_gene: TRBV5-1
CDR3nt: TGCGCCAGCAGCTGGCAGGGCAGTACAGCGGGCGATGAAAAACTGTTTTTT
CDR3aa: CASSWQGSTAGDEKLFF

abundance: NA
j_gene: TRBJ2-3
d_gene: TRBD2
v_gene: TRBV27
CDR3nt: TGTGCCAGCAGCCGCCGCGGGGGGGGACCAGATACGCAGTATTTT
CDR3aa: CASSRRGGGPDTQYF

abundance: NA
j_gene: TRBJ2-2
d_gene: NA
v_gene: TRBV7-9
CDR3nt: TGTGCCAGCAGCACTACCCGCACCGGGGAGCTGTTTTTT
CDR3aa: CASSTTRTGELFF

abundance: NA
j_gene: TRBJ2-3
d_gene: TRBD2
v_gene: TRBV28
CDR3nt: TGTGCCAGCAGCCTAGCGGGAGGGCTGACAGATACGCAGTATTTT
CDR3aa: CASSLAGGLTDTQYF

abundance: NA
j_gene: TRBJ1-2
d_gene: NA
v_gene: TRBV19
CDR3nt: TGTGCCAGTAGTATGCCCCTTTCAGGGGTCAGCTATGGCTACACCTTC
CDR3aa: CASSMPLSGVSYGYTF

abundance: NA
j_gene: TRBJ1-2
d_gene: NA
v_gene: TRBV30
CDR3nt: TGTGCCTGGAGTCGAGGGGGTGATGACTATGGCTACACCTTC
CDR3aa: CAWSRGGDDYGYTF

abundance: once
j_gene: TRBJ2-2
d_gene: TRBD1
v_gene: TRBV4-1
CDR3nt: TGCGCCAGCAGCCACTCGGCGGACAGGGTGTTTGACGGGGAGCTGTTTTTT
CDR3aa: CASSHSADRVFDGELFF

abundance: NA
j_gene: TRBJ1-6
d_gene: NA
v_gene: TRBV19
CDR3nt: TGTGCCTCCCGCACAGGCAATTCACCCCTCCACTTT
CDR3aa: CASRTGNSPLHF

abundance: NA
j_gene: TRBJ1-5
d_gene: NA
v_gene: TRBV2
CDR3nt: TGTGCCAGCAGTTCAATCGTAGGGGTCGATCAGCCCCAGCATTTT
CDR3aa: CASSSIVGVDQPQHF

abundance: NA
j_gene: TRBJ1-4
d_gene: NA
v_gene: TRBV19
CDR3nt: TGTGCCAGTAGTATTCGAGACATAGAAGAAAAACTGTTTTTT
CDR3aa: CASSIRDIEEKLFF

abundance: NA
j_gene: TRBJ1-5
d_gene: NA
v_gene: TRBV12-2
CDR3nt: TGTGCAAGTCGCTTAGCGTTTCGGGACAGGGGGCCTCAGCCCCAGCATTTT
CDR3aa: CASRLAFRDRGPQPQHF

abundance: NA
j_gene: TRBJ1-2
d_gene: NA
v_gene: TRBV19
CDR3nt: TGTGCCAGTAACCCCGACAGAGGCCATGGCTACACCTTC
CDR3aa: CASNPDRGHGYTF

abundance: NA
j_gene: TRBJ1-1
d_gene: TRBD1
v_gene: TRBV11-2
CDR3nt: TGTGCCAGCAGCTCCGAAGTGGGGACAGGGGGGACTGAAGCTTTCTTT
CDR3aa: CASSSEVGTGGTEAFF

abundance: NA
j_gene: TRBJ2-7
d_gene: NA
v_gene: TRBV30
CDR3nt: TGTGCCTGGGAGACAGGCTTTGCTCCCTACGAGCAGTACTTC
CDR3aa: CAWETGFAPYEQYF

abundance: NA
j_gene: TRBJ1-1
d_gene: NA
v_gene: TRBV7-8
CDR3nt: TGTGCCAGCAGCTCCCCTCTAGCGGGGGTGAACACTGAAGCTTTCTTT
CDR3aa: CASSSPLAGVNTEAFF